The following is a T cell receptor (beta chain) sequence with its context. Its antigen is currently unknown. Described time point: recipient sample about 28 days before transplant, after cytoreduction. Produced via immunoSEQ multiplex PCR; TCRdb's table is partial and in-frame only. The sample includes approximately 30,000 clones, roughly 84% seen only once; the top ten take roughly 1.9%. The CDR3 has 13 residues. The V gene's germline CDR1 is ENHRY and CDR2 SYGVKD. V was clipped by 0 bases and J by 9 bases, with 8 bases between them. This entry comes from a study of T cell clonotyping in hematopoietic cell transplantation. Study details: Recipient samples before transplant were obtained post-cytoreduction.

Study observations and caveats: CD4 and CD8 repertoire contributions could not be separated without sorting. Few recipient clonotypes overlapped donors; over 97% were de novo at given depth.

This receptor was taken from a man aged 35 to 55 with acute myeloid leukemia. Some clones in this sample may be carry-over from other donors' samples. The V call is TRBV10-3, the J call TRBJ2-2; D gene ambiguous. This sample comprised peripheral blood mononuclear cells, obtained before stem cell transplant. The CDR3 reads CAISESQDRELFF. As DNA, the CDR3 is TGTGCCATCAGTGAGTCTCAGGACCGGGAGCTGTTTTTT.